These 4 T cell receptor beta chains originate from one sample sequenced in a study of blood T cell repertoires in COVID-19 (dated by TCRdb to the early 2020s). The library relied on the immunoSEQ multiplex PCR assay. TCRdb took over this immuneACCESS table, retaining in-frame rearrangements with V and J assigned. Such tables are incomplete; in checked studies, under half of the missing clones stem from an unresolved V gene, and the remainder is unexplained. Across this sample there are under 250,000 clones, with approximately 85% seen only once. Clones ranked in the top ten supply 2.9% of the sample. The specimen sequenced was peripheral blood. These receptors all stem from a man in his fifties who had recovered from COVID-19.

The V call is TRBV27, the J call TRBJ2-2, with 8 positions matching TRBD1. The ends lost 1 base at V and 5 bases at J; junction bases unmatched: 0. The CDR3 is made up of 14 amino acids. Germline V CDR1 and CDR2: MNHEY, SMNVEV (reference sequence). The CDR3 loop reads CASSLWTGTGELFF. CDR3 sequence (DNA): TGTGCCAGCAGTTTATGGACAGGGACCGGGGAGCTGTTTTTT.

The chain is built from TRBV18 and TRBJ1-2; no clear D. V was trimmed by 4 bases and J by 4 bases, leaving 16 bases between them. The CDR3 loop spans 15 amino acids. From germline, CDR1 is KGHSH and CDR2 LQKENI. The CDR3 reads CASSLTSQWSYGYTF. CDR3 nucleotide sequence: TGTGCCAGCTCACTCACTTCACAGTGGTCCTATGGCTACACCTTC.

The gene calls are TRBV28 and TRBJ2-2, with 10 bases that match TRBD2. Germline V gene data show CDR1 as MDHEN and CDR2 as SYDVKM. The V gene end was trimmed by 8 bases and the J gene end by 6 bases; junction bases not matched to a gene: 0. This CDR3 spans 12 amino acids. CDR3 residues: CASLAGAGELFF. In DNA form, the CDR3 reads TGTGCCAGCCTAGCGGGAGCCGGGGAGCTGTTTTTT.

The chain carries TRBV14 and TRBJ2-7; tentatively, D is TRBD2 (6 bases). CDR3 length equals 15 residues. V lost 1 base to trimming and J lost 5 bases, with 15 bases between them. Germline-derived CDR1 and CDR2 are SGHDN and FVKESK. The CDR3 protein is CASSQGGTPEDEQYF. DNA for the CDR3: TGTGCCAGCAGCCAAGGAGGGACTCCTGAAGACGAGCAGTACTTC.